The 17 T cell receptor beta chains reported below all come from one sample, sequenced in a study of blood T cells in healthy people across ages (dated by TCRdb to between 2015 and 2017). Preparation of the library involved 5' RACE. TCRdb records Illumina HiSeq 2500 as the sequencer. A second PCR of about 7 to 12 cycles was performed with a sample-barcoded 5' primer and a J-beta primer mix. Clones were called with MiXCR by TCRdb after fastp trimmed the public reads at Q25, and only in-frame beta chains were retained. Rows merge per CDR3 protein into single entries with the most common DNA and genes. The sample has some 640,000 distinct CDR3 sequences on record, about 30% of them singletons. The top ten clonotypes cover around a sixth of the sample. Source material: blood. The receptors stem from a woman of 80 years or more in good health.

This clonotype was counted many times. The chain has TRBV7-2 and TRBJ2-5; the D is unclear. The CDR3 loop spans 14 amino acids. Trimming left V 1 base short and J 2 bases short, with 8 bases between. Germline V CDR1 and CDR2: SGHTA, FQGNSA. CDR3 region: CASSLGSRQETQYF. The CDR3 DNA reads TGTGCCAGCAGCTTAGGTTCCAGGCAAGAGACCCAGTACTTC.

In regard to this clonotype: A read error may explain this, as a much larger clone is one base away. The rearrangement joins TRBV6-5 to TRBJ2-3; D is tentatively TRBD1 or TRBD2 (5 bases each). The V and J ends lost 6 bases and 0 bases respectively, with 13 bases between them. The CDR3 loop spans 15 amino acids. CDR1 and CDR2 from the germline V gene are MNHEY and SVGAGI. The CDR3 here is CASRTGPHSTDTQYF. The CDR3 bases are TGTGCCAGCAGGACGGGACCACACAGCACAGATACGCAGTATTTT.

This clonotype came up many times. The rearrangement uses TRBV6-1 and TRBJ2-1; 10 bases agree with TRBD1. This CDR3 comprises 15 residues. Germline V gives CDR1 MNHNS, CDR2 SASEGT. Unmatched junction bases numbered 10, after V lost 6 bases and J lost 8 bases. The CDR3 is CASSGLGQGNYEQFF. In DNA, the CDR3 is TGTGCCAGCAGCGGTTTGGGACAGGGGAATTATGAGCAGTTCTTC.

This clonotype was recorded at least ten times. The genes are TRBV20-1 and TRBJ2-1; TRBD1 matches 7 bases. V dropped 8 bases and J dropped 1; count of bases not matched to a gene: 14. CDR3 length: 16 residues. CDR1 DFQATT and CDR2 SNEGSKA come from the germline V gene (reference sequence). The CDR3 DNA is TGCAGTTTAAAGCATAGGGGGCAGGGTTCCTACAATGAGCAGTTCTTC. Its translation is CSLKHRGQGSYNEQFF.

This chain connects TRBV20-1 to TRBJ1-1, with a possible D match to TRBD1 (6 bases). Trimming stripped 5 bases from V and 1 base from J, with 14 bases between. This CDR3 is 14 amino acids long. Looked up from germline, CDR1 is DFQATT and CDR2 is SNEGSKA (reference sequence). The CDR3 sequence: CSAYSGQSNTEAFF. The CDR3, as DNA: TGCAGTGCTTATAGCGGACAGTCGAACACTGAAGCTTTCTTT.

Notes on this clonotype: This may be a read error, as it is one base from a much larger clone. J is TRBJ1-3 and V is TRBV7-2; no clear D. Per germline, CDR1 SGHTA and CDR2 FQGNSA. CDR3 size: 11 residues. V gave up 1 base and J gave up 9 bases, with 4 bases separating them. CDR3 nucleotides: TGTGCCAGCAGCTTAGGGTGCACCATATATTTT. Amino acids: CASSLGCTIYF.

Ten or more counts support this clonotype. The V call is TRBV3-1, the J call TRBJ2-2; the D gene is possibly TRBD2 (6 bases). Germline V gene sequence: CDR1 LGHDT, CDR2 YNNKEL (reference sequence). V lost 0 bases and J lost 4, with 9 bases in between. The CDR3 length is 15 residues. The CDR3 spells CASSQEPGLTGELFF. The CDR3 coding sequence is TGTGCCAGCAGCCAAGAGCCGGGACTCACCGGGGAGCTGTTTTTT. The full variable domain, completed using reference TRBV3-1 and TRBJ2-2, is DTAVSQTPKYLVTQMGNDKSIKCEQNLGHDTMYWYKQDSKKFLKIMFSYNNKELIINETVPNRFSPKSPDKAHLNLHINSLELGDSAVYFCASSQEPGLTGELFFGEGSRLTVL.

This clonotype was observed at least ten times. This chain uses TRBV5-6 with TRBJ2-7; D is ambiguous. V was trimmed by 4 bases and J by 5 bases, leaving 13 bases between them. Germline V lookup: CDR1 SGHDT, CDR2 YYEEEE. There are 13 residues in the CDR3. The CDR3 region is CASSEARAHEQYF. DNA for the CDR3: TGTGCCAGCAGCGAAGCCCGCGCCCACGAGCAGTACTTC.

This chain joins TRBV20-1 and TRBJ2-1; TRBD2 is a possible D gene (6 bases). The V end was cut by 4 bases, the J end by 6 bases, with 10 bases between. Germline V gene lookup returns CDR1 DFQATT and CDR2 SNEGSKA (reference sequence). The CDR3 is 12 amino acids. CDR3 in DNA: TGCAGTGCTACCGAGACTAGCAATGAGCAGTTCTTC. Protein sequence: CSATETSNEQFF.

A remark on this clonotype: Relative to the germline gene, one junction end is altered; a read error may explain this. The DNA for the CDR3 is TGCGCCAGCAGCCCTCGGGGCGGGGGGGCCCGGGAGACCCAGTACTTC. Amino acids: CASSPRGGGARETQYF. The chain carries TRBV7-9 and TRBJ2-7; TRBD2 agrees at 9 bases. Judging by the DNA end, TRBJ2-5 fits better; the J call may be wrong. CDR1 and CDR2 (germline): SEHNR, FQNEAQ (reference sequence). The CDR3 loop spans 16 amino acids.

This clonotype was seen repeatedly, ten times or more. The J gene is TRBJ2-3, the V gene TRBV7-6; 10 bases match TRBD2. J lost 2 bases, V lost 5 bases, and 16 bases had no gene match. CDR3 length: 19 residues. The germline V gene has CDR1 SGHVS and CDR2 FNYEAQ. CDR3 sequence (DNA): TGTGCCAGCAGCCCAAAGGGAGGGATAGCGGGGGGTTACACAGATACGCAGTATTTT. Amino acid sequence: CASSPKGGIAGGYTDTQYF.

Many counts were recorded for this clonotype. CDR3 residues: CASSQDEEVGYEQYF. The CDR3 DNA follows: TGCGCCAGCAGCCAAGATGAAGAAGTGGGCTACGAGCAGTACTTC. V is TRBV4-1 and J is TRBJ2-7; D not certain. V lost 0 bases and J 3 bases, leaving 12 bases between the germline ends. The CDR3 runs 15 residues. Germline values: CDR1 MGHRA, CDR2 YSYEKL.

This clonotype was counted at least ten times. This chain uses TRBV2 with TRBJ1-2; tentative D call: TRBD1 (6 bases). Germline assignment: CDR1 SNHLY and CDR2 FYNNEI. CDR3 length: 13 residues. With 6 bases removed from V and 7 bases from J, the gap between germline ends came to 15 bases. As DNA, the CDR3 is TGTGCCAGCAGAACCAAGACAGGTTCTGGCTACACCTTC. Translation gives CASRTKTGSGYTF. The complete variable domain, with remaining parts taken from reference TRBV2 and TRBJ1-2, reads EPEVTQTPSHQVTQMGQEVILRCVPISNHLYFYWYRQILGQKVEFLVSFYNNEISEKSEIFDDQFSVERPDGSNFTLKIRSTKLEDSAMYFCASRTKTGSGYTFGSGTRLTVV.

This clonotype was observed at least ten times. J is TRBJ1-4 and V is TRBV7-9; D gene uncertain. CDR1 and CDR2 from the germline V gene are SEHNR and FQNEAQ (reference sequence). Trimming stripped 5 bases from V and 5 bases from J, with 6 bases between. This CDR3 has 12 residues. In nucleotides, the CDR3 is TGTGCCAGCAGCGGTTCGAATGAAAAACTGTTTTTT. Its protein is CASSGSNEKLFF.

This clonotype was seen more than once but under ten times. This rearrangement joins TRBV5-1 to TRBJ2-3; D remains ambiguous. This CDR3 is 14 amino acids long. Trimming removed 0 bases from V and 6 bases from J, with 11 bases in between. Germline V gene data show CDR1 as SGHRS and CDR2 as YFSETQ. CDR3 DNA sequence: TGCGCCAGCAGCTTGGAGGTTAGCATTGATACGCAGTATTTT. As protein: CASSLEVSIDTQYF.

This clonotype came up many times. V is TRBV7-2 and J is TRBJ2-7; 9 nucleotides line up with TRBD1. The CDR3 extends over 16 amino acids. Looked up from germline, CDR1 is SGHTA and CDR2 is FQGNSA. Trimming at V came to 2 bases and at J to 5 bases, leaving 10 bases not matched to a gene. The CDR3 region is CASSLRGGQGSHEQYF. In DNA form, the CDR3 reads TGTGCCAGCAGCTTACGTGGAGGACAGGGGTCCCACGAGCAGTACTTC.

This clonotype was observed many times. The V and J genes are TRBV20-1 and TRBJ2-1; a possible D gene is TRBD2 (6 bases). Germline V gives CDR1 DFQATT, CDR2 SNEGSKA (reference sequence). The CDR3 runs to 15 residues. V shed 1 base and J shed 4 bases, with 14 bases lying between them. The CDR3 spells CSARARGSPYNEQFF. In nucleotides, the CDR3 is TGCAGTGCTAGAGCCCGGGGGAGCCCTTACAATGAGCAGTTCTTC.